This TCR beta chain was identified during a study of cytomegalovirus exposure and HLA in healthy donors. The CDR3 contains 17 residues. V was shortened by 0 bases and J by 0 bases, with 12 bases between the two germline ends. Germline V CDR1 and CDR2: SGHDT, YYEEEE. Study-level points and caveats: Later analysis suggested links between common viral pathogens and several top significant clusters.

Of note for this clone: The antigen is undetermined.

In the PCR, 60 Vbeta and 13 Jbeta primers were used. The assay was immunoSEQ multiplex PCR, and TCRdb's table has in-frame clones only and misses some. The profile shows approximately 200,000 clones, 65% to 75% of them singletons. The chain carries TRBV5-6 and TRBJ1-4; the D is unclear. Sequencing was carried out using PBMCs. The origin of this receptor is a man between 25 and 39 years old in good health and CMV-seropositive. Here the CDR3 DNA reads TGTGCCAGCAGCTTGGGTTGGGCCACTGCAACTAATGAAAAACTGTTTTTT. Translation: CASSLGWATATNEKLFF.